This entry is about one TCR beta chain. Its cognate antigen is unknown. Amplification of TCR alpha and beta CDR3 regions from RNA used iRepertoire nested multiplex PCR. TCRdb redid the calling of the multiplex PCR reads with MiXCR, one entry per CDR3 protein. The sample has about 210,000 distinct CDR3 sequences, approximately 30% seen once. Germline values: CDR1 GTSNPN, CDR2 SVGIG (reference sequence). Trimming took off 2 bases at V and 1 base at J, with 9 bases between the two ends. This CDR3 is 14 amino acids long. The data belong to a study of glioma-infiltrating T cells. Findings of the study overall: Above-expected tissue-blood divergence occurred in all gliomas, most in low-grade ones. CDR3 overlap between tissue and blood was very small.

This sequence was found in a human donor with low-grade glioma or glioblastoma, undergoing nonglioma brain surgery, or in good health (not recorded which). The gene calls are TRBV30 and TRBJ2-1; no clear D. Sequenced sample: glioma tissue, nonneoplastic brain tissue, or PBMCs (not recorded which). The CDR3 sequence is CAWSSIRSYNEQFF. CDR3 in DNA: TGTGCCTGGAGTTCCATAAGGTCCTACAATGAGCAGTTCTTC.